What follows is one T cell receptor beta chain and its context. CDR1 KGHSH and CDR2 LQKENI come from the germline V gene. This CDR3 region has 16 residues. Trimming removed 0 bases from V and 2 bases from J; junction bases left unmatched: 3. As originally analysed: Reference gene primer amplification yielded estimated nucleated cell counts. Some clones are missing from TCRdb's copy, which holds only in-frame ones; the method was immunoSEQ multiplex PCR. V and J calls plus clone size are reproduced from that table; the DNA served to infer D and trimming. This table has about 140,000 clones, around 83% appearing once. This specimen belongs to a study of blood T cell repertoires in COVID-19. Study as a whole: COVID-19 samples from acute and convalescent phases originated in the United States, Italy and Spain. PBMCs, B-cell-depleted T cells, or T cells provided the cDNA or gDNA that made up the material.

Sequencing was carried out using peripheral blood. This TCR derives from an older woman with acute or convalescent COVID-19. The V and J genes are TRBV18 and TRBJ2-2; 7 bases line up with TRBD1. The CDR3 spells CASSPPGQTNTGELFF. The DNA for the CDR3 is TGTGCCAGCTCACCACCGGGACAGACTAACACCGGGGAGCTGTTTTTT.